These 20 T cell receptor beta chains originate from one sample sequenced in a study of tissue T cells after allogeneic stem cell transplantation. Only in-frame clones appear in the TCRdb table, and some are missing; sequencing was by immunoSEQ multiplex PCR. The sample lists some 10,000 clones; approximately 70% were seen once. Sequenced here: tissue from the stomach, sampled at autopsy. All receptors derive from a male donor aged 60 or older with lung cancer.

In DNA form, the CDR3 reads TGTGCCAGCAGCCCCGGGACTAGCGGGAGGACAAGCACAGATACGCAGTATTTT. As protein: CASSPGTSGRTSTDTQYF. J is TRBJ2-3 and V is TRBV5-4, with TRBD2 identical over 15 bases. With V trimmed by 4 bases and J by 0 bases, 6 bases remained unmatched. The germline gives CDR1 SGHNT, CDR2 YYREEE (reference sequence). The CDR3 runs 18 residues.

The chain recombines TRBV28 with TRBJ2-1; the D gene is possibly TRBD2 (5 bases). The CDR3 is 13 amino acids. Per germline, CDR1 MDHEN and CDR2 SYDVKM. Trimming cost V 8 bases and J 5 bases, with 13 bases left between them. The CDR3 sequence is CASRGRLDNEQFF. The DNA of the CDR3 is TGTGCCAGCCGCGGGCGGTTGGACAATGAGCAGTTCTTC.

V and J are TRBV5-1 and TRBJ1-3, with D unclear. This CDR3 is 17 amino acids long. From germline, CDR1 is SGHRS and CDR2 YFSETQ. The V end lost 4 bases, the J end lost 0 bases, and 17 bases lay between the germline ends. The CDR3 is CASSPGSGTISGNTIYF. The CDR3 DNA reads as TGCGCCAGCAGCCCCGGCTCGGGAACGATCTCTGGAAACACCATATATTTT. Together with reference TRBV5-1 and TRBJ1-3, the CDR3 gives the full variable domain: KAGVTQTPRYLIKTRGQQVTLSCSPISGHRSVSWYQQTPGQGLQFLFEYFSETQRNKGNFPGRFSGRQFSNSRSEMNVSTLELGDSALYLCASSPGSGTISGNTIYFGEGSWLTVV.

Here the CDR3 DNA reads TGTGCCAGCAGCTTATCCGGGGGGACAGATACGCAGTATTTT. Residues: CASSLSGGTDTQYF. This sequence joins TRBV7-9 and TRBJ2-3, with 7 positions matching TRBD2. J lost 3 bases, V lost 2 bases, and 2 bases had no gene match. The CDR3 covers 14 residues. Germline V gives CDR1 SEHNR, CDR2 FQNEAQ (reference sequence).

The CDR3 DNA reads TGTGCCAGCAGTTCCCTACTCGGGGGGCGAAACATTCAGTACTTC. This encodes CASSSLLGGRNIQYF. J is TRBJ2-4 and V is TRBV27; D is possibly TRBD2 (7 bases). CDR1 is MNHEY, CDR2 SMNVEV, per germline (reference sequence). Trimming took 4 bases from V and 6 from J, leaving 16 bases between them. The CDR3 is 15 residues long.

The rearrangement joins TRBV28 to TRBJ1-6; TRBD1 agrees at 8 bases. The V and J ends lost 5 bases and 8 bases, in that order; junction bases with no gene match: 8. CDR1 and CDR2 from the germline V gene are MDHEN and SYDVKM. The length of the CDR3 is 15 residues. CDR3 residues: CASSRSDRDDSPLHF. CDR3 bases: TGTGCCAGCAGTCGATCGGACAGGGATGATTCACCCCTCCACTTT.

J is TRBJ1-3 and V is TRBV6-5; 9 bases map to TRBD1. Per the germline V gene, CDR1 is MNHEY and CDR2 is SVGAGI. Germline trimming cut 9 bases from V and 2 bases from J; bases unmatched to any gene: 8. This CDR3 is 15 amino acids long. CDR3: CASHGQGTAGNTIYF. The CDR3 DNA reads as TGTGCCAGTCATGGACAGGGGACGGCTGGAAACACCATATATTTT.

The rearrangement uses TRBV7-5 and TRBJ2-7; TRBD2, the D gene given by the table, was not confirmed from the DNA. TRBV7-5 is shown as a pseudogene. CDR3 length: 17 residues. The CDR3 loop is CARSLDRARRPSYEQYF. The CDR3 nucleotides read TGTGCCAGAAGCTTAGATCGAGCGAGGCGACCCTCCTACGAGCAGTACTTC.

CDR3 bases: TGTGCCAGCAGTTTAGCGGGGGGAGGGGGCACTGAAGCTTTCTTT. It encodes CASSLAGGGGTEAFF. The chain is built from TRBV28 and TRBJ1-1; D is perhaps TRBD1 (6 bases). V lost 2 bases and J lost 4, with 14 bases in between. Per the germline V gene, CDR1 is MDHEN and CDR2 is SYDVKM. The CDR3 runs to 15 residues.

V gene TRBV5-6 combines with J gene TRBJ2-1; TRBD2 might be the D (6 bases). There are 15 residues in the CDR3. Trimming removed 1 base at V and 1 base at J, with 9 bases between. Germline CDR1 and CDR2: SGHDT and YYEEEE. The CDR3 sequence is CASSLRLGSYNEQFF. The DNA of the CDR3 is TGTGCCAGCAGCTTGAGACTAGGATCCTACAATGAGCAGTTCTTC.

The chain uses TRBV2 and TRBJ2-1; TRBD1 aligns across 10 bases. CDR3 length: 15 amino acids. Losses at the gene ends were 4 bases for V and 6 bases for J; bases not matched to a gene: 6. Germline CDR1 and CDR2: SNHLY and FYNNEI. This CDR3 is CASSGGTGVGNEQFF. The CDR3 region has the DNA TGTGCCAGCAGTGGAGGGACAGGGGTGGGCAATGAGCAGTTCTTC.

This chain connects TRBV5-1 to TRBJ2-5; D is unresolved. The CDR3 runs 14 residues. The germline V gene encodes CDR1 SGHRS and CDR2 YFSETQ. Trimming cost V 4 bases and J 3 bases, with 13 bases left between them. Here the CDR3 reads CASSLGSRKETQYF. DNA for the CDR3: TGCGCCAGCAGCCTTGGGTCCAGAAAAGAGACCCAGTACTTC.

This chain links TRBV20-1 with TRBJ2-7, with D uncertain. CDR1 is DFQATT and CDR2 is SNEGSKA in the germline V gene (reference sequence). V lost 6 bases, J lost 4 bases, and 10 bases lay in between. This CDR3 has 11 residues. CDR3 amino acids: CSAESFYEQYF. The CDR3 DNA sequence: TGCAGTGCCGAATCCTTTTACGAGCAGTACTTC.

This clone was detected only once. The chain has TRBV9 and TRBJ2-5; tentatively, D is TRBD2 (6 bases). The length of the CDR3 is 15 residues. V was trimmed by 3 bases and J by 4 bases, leaving 16 bases between them. Germline CDR1 is SGDLS and CDR2 is YYNGEE. The CDR3 here is CASSEAAGFRETQYF. CDR3 in DNA: TGTGCCAGCAGCGAGGCGGCGGGGTTTCGAGAGACCCAGTACTTC.

This chain connects TRBV6-2 or TRBV6-3 to TRBJ2-7; tentatively, D is TRBD1 or TRBD2 (6 bases each). The germline V gene encodes CDR1 MNHEY and CDR2 SVGEGT. Between the trimmed V and J ends, which lost 4 bases and 2 bases, there was a span of 12 bases. This CDR3 region has 14 residues. CDR3 loop: CASSLQGLTYEQYF. In DNA form, the CDR3 reads TGTGCCAGCAGTTTACAGGGACTTACCTACGAGCAGTACTTC.

The V call is TRBV11-2, the J call TRBJ2-7; 11 bases align to TRBD2. Trimming cost V 1 base and J 6 bases; bases outside gene matches: 8. The CDR3 consists of 16 residues. Germline-derived CDR1 and CDR2 are SGHAT and FQNNGV. The CDR3 spells CASSLAPSGRIGEQYF. CDR3 coding DNA: TGTGCCAGCAGCTTAGCCCCTAGCGGGAGGATCGGCGAGCAGTACTTC. Full variable domain (missing parts from reference TRBV11-2 and TRBJ2-7): EAGVAQSPRYKIIEKRQSVAFWCNPISGHATLYWYQQILGQGPKLLIQFQNNGVVDDSQLPKDRFSAERLKGVDSTLKIQPAKLEDSAVYLCASSLAPSGRIGEQYFGPGTRLTVT.

This chain connects TRBV5-4 to TRBJ2-7; no clear D gene. CDR1 and CDR2 from the germline V gene are SGHNT and YYREEE (reference sequence). The CDR3 runs to 13 residues. The V and J ends lost 1 base and 6 bases respectively, with 11 bases between them. The CDR3 coding sequence is TGTGCCAGCAGCTTGTTGGGTGTGCCCGAGCAGTACTTC. Translating gives CASSLLGVPEQYF.

V usage is TRBV27 and J usage is TRBJ1-5; unclear D gene. This CDR3 has 14 amino acids. Trimming removed 5 bases at V and 3 bases at J, with 11 bases between. Germline-derived CDR1 and CDR2 are MNHEY and SMNVEV (reference sequence). CDR3 amino acids: CASSPRAVNQPQHF. The CDR3 coding sequence is TGTGCCAGCAGTCCTCGAGCAGTCAATCAGCCCCAGCATTTT.

This chain uses TRBV12-5 with TRBJ1-5; possibly TRBD1 for D (6 bases). The CDR3 is 13 amino acids. Germline V gene lookup returns CDR1 LGHNT and CDR2 FRNRAP. V lost 4 bases and J lost 6, with 10 bases in between. CDR3 sequence reads: CASGSSGAQPQHF. DNA for the CDR3: TGTGCTAGTGGTTCTTCAGGGGCTCAGCCCCAGCATTTT.

The sample holds a few counts of this clone. CDR3 loop: CASSSWAGGGEQYF. The CDR3 DNA follows: TGTGCCAGCAGCTCCTGGGCAGGGGGTGGCGAGCAGTACTTC. The chain carries TRBV9 and TRBJ2-7, with TRBD1 matching 7 bases. CDR3 size: 14 residues. With 4 bases clipped from V and 6 bases from J, the junction kept 10 bases outside the gene matches. Germline V CDR1 and CDR2: SGDLS, YYNGEE. Complete variable domain (other parts from reference TRBV9 and TRBJ2-7): DSGVTQTPKHLITATGQRVTLRCSPRSGDLSVYWYQQSLDQGLQFLIQYYNGEERAKGNILERFSAQQFPDLHSELNLSSLELGDSALYFCASSSWAGGGEQYFGPGTRLTVT.